This T cell receptor (beta chain) was documented in a study of cytomegalovirus exposure and HLA in healthy donors (dated by TCRdb to about 2017). For the study in its entirety: In an earlier analysis of fewer than 750 of the donors, under 300 Gb of sequence data and 117 million unique TCR beta sequences from about 180 million T cells were reported. About 300 gigabases of sequencing data and 70 million to 100 million unique TCR sequences were included in an early release covering around 650 HLA-typed donors. Among the roughly 430 genotyped donors, around 81% belonged to the genetic ancestry cluster associated with self-reported Caucasian donors. The study aimed to test whether signatures of past pathogen exposure could be identified by cataloging public T cell receptors. Using immunosequencing, the study profiled T cell repertoires from fewer than 850 subjects and related those repertoires to cytomegalovirus serostatus. A separate validation cohort of approximately 120 different subjects was used in addition to the roughly 700-subject first cohort. High-throughput TCR immunosequencing, statistical association of individual TCRs with disease status, and machine learning were combined to predict cytomegalovirus infection status. To study patterns of TCR occurrence, a later analysis re-analyzed previously published TCR beta repertoires from hundreds of donors and added high-resolution HLA genotyping. The later analysis used no new phenotypic data to find candidate immune exposures, relying instead on TCR beta sequences and their occurrence across donors. An earlier analysis of more than 450 of the donors used high-throughput TCR beta sequencing to judge whether each TCR beta V gene segment behaved as functional or pseudogenic. Alongside the repertoire data, information on donor age, sex, ethnicity and CMV serostatus was compiled. A later genetic analysis used genome-wide SNP genotypes for about 60% of the roughly 700 donors, treating that subset as a discovery cohort. All discovery cohort repertoires had been generated on a single sequencing platform. Class I and class II HLA loci were covered by the typing at four-digit resolution. The number of donors typed differed by locus, with roughly 620-630 for A, B, C, DRB1 and DQB1, around 500 for DQA1, 600 to 610 for DPA1, and some 470 for DPB1. Several DR-DQ haplotypes were treated as single units for association and clustering because of strong linkage in the cohort. Among around 400 genotyped donors of the cohort, an average of about 240,000 unique TCR beta nucleotide sequences was sequenced per donor, of which about 19% were non-productive.

The CDR3 runs 14 amino acids, cysteine and phenylalanine included. Of the read, only the CDR3 DNA is kept; its 42 bases are in frame from base 1. The trim is 7 bases for V and 7 bases for J, with a gap of 14 bases between the germline ends. CDR1 and CDR2 were assigned from the germline V gene (reference sequence) as LNHDA and SQIVND. With regard to this clone: This clone's antigen is unknown. No base quality values were provided; no much bigger clone lies one nucleotide off.

Study-wide conclusions, independent of this receptor: Most CMV-associated TCR beta chains appeared to be HLA-restricted in a later analysis, and the HLA associations seemed to be driven largely by CMV exposure. When HLA alleles, especially DR and DQ, strongly co-occurred, attributing TCR associations to individual alleles was difficult. HLA typing was unavailable for some donors at each locus, so association tests used only the typed subset. Some 15 rarely observed V segments, including chromosome 9 orphons, were excluded from the earlier analysis of almost 600 of the donors because counts were too low. For the cohort, immune exposure information was limited to CMV serostatus. Most TCR sequences were seen in very few donors, while some public TCRs were found in many individuals. An earlier analysis of around 600 of the donors showed that most TCR beta V segments appeared in productive rearrangements either about 87% or about 30% of the time, which broadly matched IMGT annotations. According to a later analysis, TCR association rates differed among HLA loci, with DRB1 alleles showing the most associated TCRs and HLA-C alleles showing the fewest. A group of highly shared sequence variants was considered likely to be a technical artifact of the sequencing pipeline. In this cohort, only TCR beta chains were sequenced, and detectable features were limited by the absence of alpha or paired-chain data. Roughly uniform sequencing depth across donors was assumed in presence/absence analyses, although this assumption may not hold. Compared with the approximately 600-donor mean, donors in an Asian-associated ancestry cluster had fewer N-insertions in productive TCRs, according to a later genetic analysis. In a later analysis, HLA-associated TCR beta chains were found to be more clonally expanded and to have lower generation probabilities than equally common non-associated chains. A further reported finding was that TCR beta sequences accurately predicted the HLA-A and HLA-B alleles for most subjects in the first cohort. A few of the identified cytomegalovirus-associated TCR beta chains were confirmed in vitro to be specific for cytomegalovirus antigens. Cytomegalovirus status was reported to be diagnosed by the classifier with high specificity and sensitivity in both the original and validation cohorts. Some IMGT-functional V segments, including TRBV6-2 and TRBV6-3, could not be told apart with the 87-base-pair reads, so those segments were excluded. According to a later analysis, parvovirus B19, influenza, CMV and Epstein-Barr virus appeared linked to several top co-occurrence clusters. Correlated functional status among segregating V segments might reflect linkage disequilibrium, but an unknown experimental factor could not be ruled out. An association between a missense DCLRE1C variant and V-gene and J-gene trimming of TCR beta chains was found in a later genetic analysis and replicated in an independent cohort. The authors suggested that the approach could potentially be generalized to other disease states and immunological phenotypes. In the study, 164 TCR beta chains were listed as associated with cytomegalovirus. At a false discovery rate of 0.05, a later analysis linked about 17,000 TCR beta sequences to specific HLA alleles.

The library was prepared using the immunoSEQ multiplex PCR assay. For the multiplex PCR, a mixture combining 60 forward primers for TCR Vbeta segments and 13 reverse primers for TCR Jbeta segments was used. The CDR3 region of rearranged TCR beta genes was amplified from genomic DNA by a multiplex PCR assay. Amplified TCR beta libraries were sequenced as 87-base-pair reads on the Illumina HiSeq System. Per the authors' processing: In a later analysis, approximately 74 million unique TCR beta chains were counted across the roughly 700 repertoires, and around 10 million of these chains were shared by at least two donors. Raw reads were error-corrected and collapsed into unique sequences with a nearest-neighbor algorithm that merged closely related sequences to remove PCR and sequencing errors. CDR3 sequences were aligned to IMGT reference sequences to assign V, D and J gene segments. For a sequence to be retained, a match of at least six nucleotides was required to both a V gene segment and a J gene segment. Rearrangements were called productive when the CDR3 lacked stop codons and stayed in frame with V and J; all others were non-productive. Following IMGT convention, CDR3 was defined as the stretch from the second conserved V-encoded cysteine to the conserved J-encoded phenylalanine. The earlier analysis of approximately 590 of the donors excluded any sequence lacking an unambiguous match to a single V gene segment. In an earlier analysis of a few hundred of the donors, a V segment was called functional when productive rearrangements were above 56.7%, and segregating when the standard deviation between donors exceeded 5%. A statistical classification framework was built to diagnose cytomegalovirus status from the catalog of TCR beta chain sequences. In a later analysis, V and J genes were assigned by comparing TCR nucleotide sequences against IMGT/GENE-DB human TR gene sequences. Using the TCRdist pipeline, a later analysis assigned CDR3 sequences along with most-parsimonious VDJ recombination scenarios. A later analysis defined each TCR beta chain by its CDR3 amino acid sequence plus V-gene family, and excluded reads lacking a unique V-gene family. In a later analysis, a few hundred highly shared, low-generation-probability nucleotide sequences were removed to address suspected cross-contamination and a sequencing artifact. A later analysis calculated a clonal expansion index for each public chain from normalized within-repertoire ranks of inferred template counts. In a later analysis, generation probabilities were computed using a VDJ recombination model fitted to out-of-frame rearrangements, and the results were checked against IGoR. In a later analysis, TCR-TCR, TCR-HLA and TCR-CMV co-occurrence was scored with hypergeometric tests, and a repertoire-size bias correction was applied to TCR pairs. False discovery rates were estimated in a later analysis by permuting HLA or CMV assignments 20 times. In a later analysis, co-occurring TCRs were grouped using DBSCAN, and TCRdist sequence similarity was added for clustering within HLA-allele-positive subsets. For co-occurrence clustering, repertoires with fewer than 30,000 or more than 120,000 public chains were excluded, along with 4 to 6 repertoires with anomalous nucleotide sharing. What TCRdb holds here is the immuneACCESS table cut down to in-frame rearrangements. Part of the clones is not present; checked against another copy, under half of the missing clones reflect an unresolved V gene, and the others are unexplained. The V and J calls and the clone size are those of that table, but D and trimming were determined from the DNA. This sample has 150,000 to 200,000 clones in its table, and approximately 65% of those were observed once. The leading ten clones occupy 2.5% to 3% of the sample.

The cohort consisted of hundreds of healthy bone marrow donors. Cohort members were all nominally healthy when sampled, although unrecorded immune exposures were likely present. The donor was CMV seronegative and was included in the group of a few hundred seronegative cohort members. Every donor gave a peripheral blood sample, and the peripheral blood mononuclear cells from that sample were used for TCR beta sequencing. Genomic DNA extraction from the blood cell samples was performed with the Qiagen DNeasy Blood Extraction Kit. This chain joins TRBV19 to TRBJ1-6; TRBD1 is possibly the D segment (6 matching bases). The TCR originated in a man in his forties in good health and CMV-seronegative. Sequenced material: PBMCs. The CDR3: CASTLGQENSPLHF. The nucleotide sequence reads as follows: TGTGCCAGTACCCTGGGACAAGAAAATTCACCCCTCCACTTT.